This TCR beta chain originates from a study of OX40 agonist ivuxolimab in advanced cancers. Study in general: A history of anti-PD-1, anti-PD-L1 or anti-CTLA-4 therapy was acceptable, and over 35% had some. Study findings and constraints: Expanded clones belonging to CD8+ T cells outnumbered, on average, those of CD4+.

Assay: immunoSEQ multiplex PCR; the TCRdb copy retains only in-frame clones and omits some. The sample has tens of thousands of clones, about nine tenths seen once. The CDR3 runs 17 residues. Germline V CDR1 and CDR2: SEHNR, FQNEAQ (reference sequence). The V segment lost 5 bases and the J segment 4 bases; nucleotides outside the gene matches: 15. Points on this clone: The target antigen is unknown.

The rearrangement joins TRBV7-9 to TRBJ1-2; TRBD1 matches at 8 bases. The sequence came from an adult with an advanced solid tumor such as melanoma, head and neck, liver or kidney cancer. The sample here was CD4+ or CD8+ T cells sorted from blood, taken in a trial of the OX40 agonist ivuxolimab. CDR3 bases: TGTGCCAGCAGCAAAGAGGGGACCGGGACAGGAGCCTATGGCTACACCTTC. It is translated as CASSKEGTGTGAYGYTF.